The 18 T cell receptor beta chains below all came from one sample that was sequenced in a study of T cells in localized non-small cell lung cancer. Profiled with immunoSEQ multiplex PCR; TCRdb holds only in-frame clones, not every one. The sample has tens of thousands of clones, 81% seen once. Sequenced here: peripheral blood mononuclear cells, sampled before any cancer treatment. These receptors all come from a male donor older than 55 with stage II lung adenocarcinoma.

This clone came up a few times. V usage is TRBV27 and J usage is TRBJ2-5; 7 bases agree with TRBD2. CDR3 length: 14 amino acids. Germline V gene sequence: CDR1 MNHEY, CDR2 SMNVEV (reference sequence). V lost 5 bases, J lost 4 bases, and 7 bases stayed unmatched. CDR3 residues: CASSPGWGGETQYF. CDR3 nucleotide sequence: TGTGCCAGCAGTCCGGGGTGGGGGGGAGAGACCCAGTACTTC.

This CDR3 reads CASSGGGTTGNTIYF. CDR3 in DNA: TGTGCCAGCAGTGGAGGGGGGACAACTGGAAACACCATATATTTT. The rearrangement links TRBV6-1 to TRBJ1-3; the D gene is possibly TRBD1 (6 bases). The CDR3 is made up of 15 amino acids. The V end was cut by 4 bases, the J end by 2 bases, with 12 bases between. The germline V gene encodes CDR1 MNHNS and CDR2 SASEGT.

V is TRBV28 and J is TRBJ1-2; 8 bases line up with TRBD1. The CDR3 is made up of 15 amino acids. Germline V gene sequence: CDR1 MDHEN, CDR2 SYDVKM. Unmatched junction bases numbered 9, after V lost 4 bases and J lost 5 bases. The CDR3 DNA reads as TGTGCCAGCAGTTCCGGGACAGGCCCCCTTTATGGCTACACCTTC. Protein product: CASSSGTGPLYGYTF.

The chain is built from TRBV30 and TRBJ2-1, with D perhaps assigned TRBD1 or TRBD2 (7 bases each). The CDR3 spans 14 residues. Germline V lookup: CDR1 GTSNPN, CDR2 SVGIG (reference sequence). V shed 6 bases and J shed 10 bases, with 22 bases lying between them. The CDR3 protein is CACSRSQGGGEQFF. The CDR3 coding sequence is TGTGCCTGCTCCCGGTCTCAGGGAGGGGGCGAGCAGTTCTTC.

This chain joins TRBV2 and TRBJ1-2; 9 bases fit TRBD1. CDR3 length: 14 amino acids. V lost 6 bases to trimming and J lost 2 bases; unmatched junction nucleotides: 4. CDR1 is SNHLY, CDR2 FYNNEI, per germline. The CDR3 coding sequence is TGTGCCAGCAGCCTTGGGACAGGGAACTATGGCTACACCTTC. Its translation: CASSLGTGNYGYTF. The variable domain in full, completed from reference TRBV2 and TRBJ1-2, reads EPEVTQTPSHQVTQMGQEVILRCVPISNHLYFYWYRQILGQKVEFLVSFYNNEISEKSEIFDDQFSVERPDGSNFTLKIRSTKLEDSAMYFCASSLGTGNYGYTFGSGTRLTVV.

The chain links TRBV11-2 to TRBJ2-5; 7 bases map to TRBD2. The CDR3 length is 15 residues. CDR1 is SGHAT, CDR2 FQNNGV, per germline. Unmatched junction bases numbered 11, after V lost 5 bases and J lost 5 bases. The CDR3, as DNA: TGTGCCAGCAGCCCCGCGGTCGAAGCGGGGGAGACCCAGTACTTC. It translates to CASSPAVEAGETQYF.

The V and J genes are TRBV5-4 and TRBJ2-5; 9 positions match TRBD1. The CDR3 is 13 amino acids. With V trimmed by 5 bases and J by 5 bases, 4 bases remained unmatched. Germline V gives CDR1 SGHNT, CDR2 YYREEE (reference sequence). CDR3 in DNA: TGTGCCAGCAGTAGGGACAGGGAGGAGACCCAGTACTTC. This gives the protein CASSRDREETQYF.

The rearrangement uses TRBV6-4 and TRBJ2-2; D is possibly TRBD2 (6 bases). This CDR3 region has 15 residues. V was cut by 5 bases and J by 3 bases, with 13 bases left in between. Germline loops: CDR1 MRHNA, CDR2 SNTAGT. CDR3 in DNA: TGTGCCAGCAGTCCGCAAGGAGGGGACACCGGGGAGCTGTTTTTT. Translated, it gives CASSPQGGDTGELFF.

J is TRBJ1-1 and V is TRBV7-9; weak D call: TRBD1 (5 bases). V was clipped by 1 base and J by 6 bases, with 12 bases between them. The CDR3 totals 14 residues. In germline, CDR1 is SEHNR, CDR2 FQNEAQ (reference sequence). CDR3 residues: CASSLGQGPPEAFF. CDR3 DNA: TGTGCCAGCAGCTTAGGTCAGGGCCCCCCTGAAGCTTTCTTT.

This clone was observed once. The rearrangement joins TRBV2 to TRBJ2-5, with D perhaps assigned TRBD1 or TRBD2 (7 bases each). Looked up from germline, CDR1 is SNHLY and CDR2 is FYNNEI. The CDR3 covers 13 residues. The DNA of the CDR3 is TGTGCAGCAGGGGGGGACCCTAGGGAGACCCAGTACTTC. This encodes CAAGGDPRETQYF. The complete variable domain, with remaining parts taken from reference TRBV2 and TRBJ2-5, reads EPEVTQTPSHQVTQMGQEVILRCVPISNHLYFYWYRQILGQKVEFLVSFYNNEISEKSEIFDDQFSVERPDGSNFTLKIRSTKLEDSAMYFCAAGGDPRETQYFGPGTRLLVL.

The chain uses TRBV7-2 and TRBJ2-1; 13 positions agree with TRBD2. Germline V gene sequence: CDR1 SGHTA, CDR2 FQGNSA. There are 19 residues in the CDR3. With 1 base clipped from V and 9 bases from J, the junction kept 15 bases outside the gene matches. CDR3 in DNA: TGTGCCAGCAGCTTAGAGGGGCAAGGACTAGCGGGAGAGGGAGGTGAGCAGTTCTTC. This translates into CASSLEGQGLAGEGGEQFF.

The chain carries TRBV6-1 and TRBJ2-7; 8 bases map to TRBD1. Germline lookup yields CDR1 MNHNS and CDR2 SASEGT. This CDR3 has 16 amino acids. V gave up 2 bases and J gave up 4 bases; unmatched junction bases: 10. The CDR3 sequence: CASSEFGAGGQYEQYF. DNA for the CDR3: TGTGCCAGCAGTGAATTCGGGGCAGGGGGCCAATACGAGCAGTACTTC.

V and J are TRBV19 and TRBJ2-5, with 13 bases lining up with TRBD2. There are 16 residues in the CDR3. V trimming: 1 base; J trimming: 2 bases; junction bases outside the gene matches: 1. Per the germline V gene, CDR1 is LNHDA and CDR2 is SQIVND (reference sequence). As DNA, the CDR3 is TGTGCCAGTAGTATAGGACTAGCGGGAGGACAAGAGACCCAGTACTTC. It encodes CASSIGLAGGQETQYF.

This chain links TRBV27 with TRBJ1-1; D is perhaps TRBD1 (5 bases). This CDR3 is built from 15 residues. Germline values: CDR1 MNHEY, CDR2 SMNVEV (reference sequence). V lost 5 bases to trimming and J lost 0 bases, with 13 bases between them. The CDR3 nucleotides are TGTGCCAGCAGTGTGGGACGGAGGGTGAACACTGAAGCTTTCTTT. Amino acid sequence: CASSVGRRVNTEAFF.

V is TRBV5-1 and J is TRBJ1-1, with D hard to call. CDR1 is SGHRS, CDR2 YFSETQ, per germline. The CDR3 covers 14 residues. Trimming left V 3 bases short and J 4 bases short, with 13 bases between. The CDR3 DNA reads TGCGCCAGCAGCTGGTTTGGGGAAGGCACTGAAGCTTTCTTT. Its protein product is CASSWFGEGTEAFF. The variable domain in full, with the rest retrieved from reference TRBV5-1 and TRBJ1-1, is KAGVTQTPRYLIKTRGQQVTLSCSPISGHRSVSWYQQTPGQGLQFLFEYFSETQRNKGNFPGRFSGRQFSNSRSEMNVSTLELGDSALYLCASSWFGEGTEAFFGQGTRLTVV.

The chain joins TRBV5-8 to TRBJ1-5; 7 nucleotides agree with TRBD1. CDR1 and CDR2 from the germline V gene are SGHTS and YDEGEE. The CDR3 has 15 residues. Trimming removed 3 bases from V and 7 bases from J; junction bases left unmatched: 10. The CDR3 is CASSWDSGGTQPQHF. CDR3 sequence (DNA): TGTGCCAGCAGCTGGGACTCAGGGGGGACGCAGCCCCAGCATTTT.

The rearrangement joins TRBV19 to TRBJ2-3, with unresolved D. The CDR3 sequence is 12 residues long. Trimming cost V 5 bases and J 4 bases, with 7 bases left between them. CDR1 LNHDA and CDR2 SQIVND come from the germline V gene (reference sequence). CDR3 amino acids: CASSLQSDTQYF. The CDR3 DNA reads TGTGCCAGTAGTTTACAATCAGATACGCAGTATTTT.

The chain is built from TRBV7-9 and TRBJ2-7; TRBD2 agrees at 10 bases. In germline, CDR1 is SEHNR, CDR2 FQNEAQ (reference sequence). The V segment lost 5 bases and the J segment 3 bases; nucleotides outside the gene matches: 10. This CDR3 is built from 16 residues. The CDR3 region has the DNA TGTGCCAGCAGCCCCCTAGCGGGAGAGGGCCGCTACGAGCAGTACTTC. This codes for CASSPLAGEGRYEQYF.